One T cell receptor beta chain is described in this entry. The V gene lost 3 bases and the J gene lost 7 bases, with 13 bases spanning the gap. The CDR3 sequence is 14 residues long. Germline loops: CDR1 MGHRA, CDR2 YSYEKL. This specimen belongs to a study of blood T cell repertoires in COVID-19. Background on the study: Whether acute or convalescent, the COVID-19 samples came from the United States, Italy and Spain. Sources were T cells, B-cell-depleted T cells, or PBMCs; the material itself was cDNA or gDNA.

Here immunoSEQ multiplex PCR was the method, and the copy in TCRdb shows in-frame clones only, minus some. In the table there are around 230,000 clones, roughly four fifths of which are singletons. The chain couples TRBV4-1 to TRBJ1-5; maybe TRBD1 (6 bases). This TCR came from a man between 40 and 49 years old who had recovered from COVID-19. The sequenced sample consisted of PBMCs or T cells enriched from blood (not recorded which). CDR3 sequence reads: CASSHPSQGQPQHF. For the CDR3, the DNA is TGCGCCAGCAGCCATCCCAGCCAGGGGCAGCCCCAGCATTTT.